This TCR beta chain comes out of a study of CD8 T cells in ankylosing spondylitis. Overall study results and limits: Clones linked with disease were CD8+ and fairly uncommon in the peripheral blood. There was a TCR beta motif, made of roughly eight highly homologous variants, that appeared characteristic of ankylosing spondylitis blood.

The CDR3 is made up of 15 amino acids. Germline assignment: CDR1 DFQATT and CDR2 SNEGSKA (reference sequence). V was clipped by 0 bases and J by 1 base; unmatched bases: 4. Comment on this clonotype: The target antigen is unknown.

As the method for making TCR beta libraries, quantitative 5'-RACE with molecular barcodes was used. TCRdb recomputed calls from the 5' RACE reads with MiXCR, one row per CDR3 protein. Of more than 600,000 distinct CDR3 sequences in the sample, around a fifth are singletons; the top ten hold 15% to 20%. This rearrangement joins TRBV20-1 to TRBJ2-5; 8 nucleotides match TRBD2. Sequenced input: blood, either unsorted or a sorted T cell fraction (not recorded which). The clonotype comes from a male donor with ankylosing spondylitis. For the CDR3, the DNA is TGCAGTGCTAGAGATGGTGCGGGGGGCCAAGAGACCCAGTACTTC. Amino acids: CSARDGAGGQETQYF.